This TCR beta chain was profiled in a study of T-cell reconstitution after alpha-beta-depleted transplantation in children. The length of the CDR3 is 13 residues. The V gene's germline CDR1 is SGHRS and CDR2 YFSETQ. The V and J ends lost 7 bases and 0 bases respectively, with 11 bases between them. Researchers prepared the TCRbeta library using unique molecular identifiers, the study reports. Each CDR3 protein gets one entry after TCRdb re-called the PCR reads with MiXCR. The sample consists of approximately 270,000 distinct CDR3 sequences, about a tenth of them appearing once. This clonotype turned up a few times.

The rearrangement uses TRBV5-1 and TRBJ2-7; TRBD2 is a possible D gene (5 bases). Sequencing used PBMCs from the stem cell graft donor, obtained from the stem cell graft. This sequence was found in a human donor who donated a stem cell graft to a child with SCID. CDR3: CASGSFSSYEQYF. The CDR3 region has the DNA TGCGCCAGCGGGAGTTTTAGCTCCTACGAGCAGTACTTC. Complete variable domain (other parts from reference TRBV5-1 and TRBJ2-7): KAGVTQTPRYLIKTRGQQVTLSCSPISGHRSVSWYQQTPGQGLQFLFEYFSETQRNKGNFPGRFSGRQFSNSRSEMNVSTLELGDSALYLCASGSFSSYEQYFGPGTRLTVT.